These 2 T cell receptor beta chains share one sample of origin, sequenced in a study of human T cells and chemical hapten exposure. Time point specified: patch test 2, 6 weeks after DPC sensitization. Treatment specified: therapeutic diphenylcyclopropenone sensitization with weekly scalp DPC. TCRdb independently ran MiXCR on the RACE reads; one entry per CDR3 protein. The sample includes hundreds of thousands of distinct CDR3 sequences, around 6% seen only once; the top ten take over 5.5%. The sample here was whole blood, taken in connection with sensitization to the hapten diphenylcyclopropenone (DPC). These receptors came from a woman between 18 and 30 years old with alopecia areata. Some clones in this sample may be carry-over from other donors' samples.

This clonotype was seen at least ten times. The chain carries TRBV7-8 and TRBJ1-1, with D tentatively TRBD1 (5 bases). The V end was cut by 2 bases, the J end by 0 bases, with 22 bases between. CDR3 length: 19 residues. Looked up from germline, CDR1 is SGHVS and CDR2 is FQNEAQ. The CDR3, as DNA: TGTGCCAGCAGCTTATACGGGGGTGGGGAGACCTTAATGAACACTGAAGCTTTCTTT. Encoded protein: CASSLYGGGETLMNTEAFF.

This clonotype was seen a few times. This chain connects TRBV19 to TRBJ1-5, with 8 bases matching TRBD1. J was trimmed by 5 bases and V by 4 bases; bases with no gene match: 10. The CDR3 loop spans 16 amino acids. The V gene's germline CDR1 is LNHDA and CDR2 SQIVND (reference sequence). The CDR3 DNA sequence: TGTGCCAGTAGTAGTGCCGCGGACAGGGTTGATCAGCCCCAGCATTTT. As protein: CASSSAADRVDQPQHF.